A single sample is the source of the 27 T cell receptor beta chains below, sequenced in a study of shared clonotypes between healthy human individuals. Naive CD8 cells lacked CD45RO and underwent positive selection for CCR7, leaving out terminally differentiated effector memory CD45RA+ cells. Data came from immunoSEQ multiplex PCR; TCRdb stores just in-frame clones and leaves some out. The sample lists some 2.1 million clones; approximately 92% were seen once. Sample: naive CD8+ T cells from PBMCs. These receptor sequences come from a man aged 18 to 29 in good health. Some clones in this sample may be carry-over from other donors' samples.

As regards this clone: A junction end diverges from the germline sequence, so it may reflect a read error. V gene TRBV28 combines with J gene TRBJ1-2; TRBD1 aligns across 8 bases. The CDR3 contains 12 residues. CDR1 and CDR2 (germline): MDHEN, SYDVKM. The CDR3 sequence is CASSWTGTIYAF. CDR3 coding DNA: TGTGCCAGCAGTTGGACAGGGACTATTTACGCCTTC.

The CDR3 coding sequence is TGTGCCAGCCGCGAGAGAACCGGGGGAGGCACCGCAGATACGCAGTATTTT. Its protein product is CASRERTGGGTADTQYF. The chain joins TRBV7-2 to TRBJ2-3; D might be TRBD2 (6 bases). With 8 bases removed from V and 4 bases from J, the gap between germline ends came to 25 bases. The germline V gene encodes CDR1 SGHTA and CDR2 FQGNSA. There are 17 residues in the CDR3.

The CDR3 region has the DNA TGTGCCAGCAGCCGTGTTGGGTCGAACACCGGGGAGCTGTTTTTT. Translating gives CASSRVGSNTGELFF. The V and J genes are TRBV28 and TRBJ2-2; unclear D gene. Germline CDR1 is MDHEN and CDR2 is SYDVKM. The CDR3 contains 15 residues. V was pared by 6 bases and J by 0 bases, with 11 bases between.

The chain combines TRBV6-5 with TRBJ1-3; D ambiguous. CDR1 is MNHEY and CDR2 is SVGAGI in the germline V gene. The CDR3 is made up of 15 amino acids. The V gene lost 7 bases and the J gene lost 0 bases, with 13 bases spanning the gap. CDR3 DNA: TGTGCCAGCACCACCTCGAAGGACTCTGGAAACACCATATATTTT. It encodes CASTTSKDSGNTIYF.

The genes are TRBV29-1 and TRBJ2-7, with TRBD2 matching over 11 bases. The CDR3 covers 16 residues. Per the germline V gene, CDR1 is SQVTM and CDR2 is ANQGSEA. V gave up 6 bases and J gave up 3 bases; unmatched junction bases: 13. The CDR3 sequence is CSVAGTSGAPHYEQYF. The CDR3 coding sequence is TGCAGCGTCGCCGGGACTAGCGGAGCCCCTCACTACGAGCAGTACTTC.

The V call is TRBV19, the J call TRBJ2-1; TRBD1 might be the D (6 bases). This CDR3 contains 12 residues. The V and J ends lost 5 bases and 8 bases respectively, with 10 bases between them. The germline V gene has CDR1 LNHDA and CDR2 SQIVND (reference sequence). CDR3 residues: CASSYRVDEQFF. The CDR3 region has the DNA TGTGCCAGTAGTTACAGGGTAGATGAGCAGTTCTTC.

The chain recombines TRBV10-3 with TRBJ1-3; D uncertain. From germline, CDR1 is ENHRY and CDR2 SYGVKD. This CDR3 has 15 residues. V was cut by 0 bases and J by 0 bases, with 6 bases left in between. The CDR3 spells CAISESSASGNTIYF. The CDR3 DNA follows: TGTGCCATCAGTGAGTCAAGTGCCTCTGGAAACACCATATATTTT.

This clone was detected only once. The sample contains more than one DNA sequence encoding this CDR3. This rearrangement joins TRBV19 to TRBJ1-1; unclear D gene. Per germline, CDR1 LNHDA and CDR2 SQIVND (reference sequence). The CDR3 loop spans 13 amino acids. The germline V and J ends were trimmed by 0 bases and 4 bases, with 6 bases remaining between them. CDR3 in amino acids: CASSIEGVTEAFF. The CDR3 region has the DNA TGTGCCAGTAGTATAGAAGGTGTCACTGAAGCTTTCTTT.

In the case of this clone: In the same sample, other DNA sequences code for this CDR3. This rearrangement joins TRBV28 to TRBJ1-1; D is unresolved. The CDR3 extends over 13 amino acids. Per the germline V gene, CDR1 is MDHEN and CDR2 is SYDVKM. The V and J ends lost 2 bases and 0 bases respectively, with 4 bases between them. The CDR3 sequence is CASSLRVNTEAFF. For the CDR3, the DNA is TGTGCCAGCAGTTTACGCGTGAACACTGAAGCTTTCTTT.

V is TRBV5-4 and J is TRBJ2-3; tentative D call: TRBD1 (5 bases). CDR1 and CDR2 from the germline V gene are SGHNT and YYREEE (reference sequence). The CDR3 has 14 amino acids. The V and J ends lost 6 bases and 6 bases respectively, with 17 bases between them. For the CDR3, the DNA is TGTGCCAGCAAGGACGATAATAACAGGGATACGCAGTATTTT. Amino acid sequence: CASKDDNNRDTQYF.

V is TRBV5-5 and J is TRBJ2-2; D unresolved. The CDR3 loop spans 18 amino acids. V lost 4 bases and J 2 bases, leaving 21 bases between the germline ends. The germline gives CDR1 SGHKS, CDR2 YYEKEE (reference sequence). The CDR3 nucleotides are TGTGCCAGCAGCCCACCAAGAGGCCAAATGGGTAACACCGGGGAGCTGTTTTTT. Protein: CASSPPRGQMGNTGELFF.

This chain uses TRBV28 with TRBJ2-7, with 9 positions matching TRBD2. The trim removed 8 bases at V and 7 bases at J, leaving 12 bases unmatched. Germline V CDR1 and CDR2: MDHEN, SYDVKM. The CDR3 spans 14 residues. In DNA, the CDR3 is TGTGCCAGCCTTCTTAGCGGGGGCATGGAGGAGCAGTACTTC. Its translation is CASLLSGGMEEQYF.

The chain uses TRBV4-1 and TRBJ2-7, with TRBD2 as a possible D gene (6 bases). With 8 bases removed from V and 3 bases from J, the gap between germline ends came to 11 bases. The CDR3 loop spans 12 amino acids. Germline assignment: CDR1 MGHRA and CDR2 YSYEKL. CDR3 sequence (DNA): TGCGCCAGCGGGACTGGGGACTACGAGCAGTACTTC. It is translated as CASGTGDYEQYF.

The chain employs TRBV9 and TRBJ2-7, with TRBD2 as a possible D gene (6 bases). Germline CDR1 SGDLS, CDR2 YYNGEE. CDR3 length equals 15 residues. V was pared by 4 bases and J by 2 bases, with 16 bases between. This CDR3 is CASSLTGTLTYEQYF. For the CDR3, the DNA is TGTGCCAGCAGCTTAACCGGGACTCTAACCTACGAGCAGTACTTC.

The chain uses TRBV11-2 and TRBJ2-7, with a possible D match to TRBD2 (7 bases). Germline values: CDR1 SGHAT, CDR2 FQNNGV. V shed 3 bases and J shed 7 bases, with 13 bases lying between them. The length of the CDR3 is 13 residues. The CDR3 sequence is CASSLGGPREQYF. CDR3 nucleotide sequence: TGTGCCAGCAGCTTGGGGGGGCCCCGTGAGCAGTACTTC.

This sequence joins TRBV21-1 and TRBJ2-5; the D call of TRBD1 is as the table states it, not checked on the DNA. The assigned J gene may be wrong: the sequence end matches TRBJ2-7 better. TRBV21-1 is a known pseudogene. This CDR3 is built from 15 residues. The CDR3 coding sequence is TGTGCCAGCAGCAAATCTCAGGGCAGCTCCTACGAGCAGTACTTC. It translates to CASSKSQGSSYEQYF.

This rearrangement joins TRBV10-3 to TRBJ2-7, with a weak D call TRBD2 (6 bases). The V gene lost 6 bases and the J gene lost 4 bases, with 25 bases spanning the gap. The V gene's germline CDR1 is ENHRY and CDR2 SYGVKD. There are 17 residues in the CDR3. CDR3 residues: CAISGLASGGWGYEQYF. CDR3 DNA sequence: TGTGCCATCAGCGGATTAGCTTCTGGGGGGTGGGGATACGAGCAGTACTTC.

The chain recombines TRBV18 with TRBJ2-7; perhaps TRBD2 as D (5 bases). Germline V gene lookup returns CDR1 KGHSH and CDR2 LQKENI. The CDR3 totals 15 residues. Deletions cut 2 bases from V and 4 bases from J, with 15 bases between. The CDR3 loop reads CASSPEGTGFYEQYF. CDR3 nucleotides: TGTGCCAGCTCACCAGAGGGCACTGGCTTTTACGAGCAGTACTTC.

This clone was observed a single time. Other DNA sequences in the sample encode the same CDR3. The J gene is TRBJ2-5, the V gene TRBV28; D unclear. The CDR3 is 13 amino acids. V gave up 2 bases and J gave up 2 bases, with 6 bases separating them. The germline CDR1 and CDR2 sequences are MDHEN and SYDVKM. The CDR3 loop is CASSLTLQETQYF. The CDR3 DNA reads TGTGCCAGCAGTTTAACGCTACAAGAGACCCAGTACTTC. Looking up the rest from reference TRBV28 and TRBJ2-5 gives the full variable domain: DVKVTQSSRYLVKRTGEKVFLECVQDMDHENMFWYRQDPGLGLRLIYFSYDVKMKEKGDIPEGYSVSREKKERFSLILESASTNQTSMYLCASSLTLQETQYFGPGTRLLVL.

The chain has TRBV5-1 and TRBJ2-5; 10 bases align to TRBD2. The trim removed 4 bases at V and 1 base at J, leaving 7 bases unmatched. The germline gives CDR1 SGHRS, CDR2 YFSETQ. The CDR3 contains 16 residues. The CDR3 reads CASSPWTSGSQETQYF. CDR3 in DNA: TGCGCCAGCAGCCCCTGGACTAGCGGATCCCAAGAGACCCAGTACTTC. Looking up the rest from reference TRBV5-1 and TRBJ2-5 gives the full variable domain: KAGVTQTPRYLIKTRGQQVTLSCSPISGHRSVSWYQQTPGQGLQFLFEYFSETQRNKGNFPGRFSGRQFSNSRSEMNVSTLELGDSALYLCASSPWTSGSQETQYFGPGTRLLVL.

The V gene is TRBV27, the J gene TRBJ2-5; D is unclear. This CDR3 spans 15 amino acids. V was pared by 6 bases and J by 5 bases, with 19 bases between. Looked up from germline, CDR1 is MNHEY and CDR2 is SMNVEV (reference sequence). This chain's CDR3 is CASSPYGRSGETQYF. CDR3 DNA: TGTGCCAGCAGCCCCTATGGCAGGTCCGGGGAGACCCAGTACTTC.

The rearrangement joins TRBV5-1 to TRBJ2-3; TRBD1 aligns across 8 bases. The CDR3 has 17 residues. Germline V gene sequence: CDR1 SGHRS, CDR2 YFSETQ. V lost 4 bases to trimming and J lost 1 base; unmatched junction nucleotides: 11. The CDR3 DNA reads TGCGCCAGCAGCCCGGCGAACGACAGGGGCGGCACAGATACGCAGTATTTT. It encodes CASSPANDRGGTDTQYF.

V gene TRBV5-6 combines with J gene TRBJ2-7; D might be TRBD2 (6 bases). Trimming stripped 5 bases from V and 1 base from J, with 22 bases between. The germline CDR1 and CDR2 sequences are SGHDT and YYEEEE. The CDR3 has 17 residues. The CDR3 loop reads CASSLRGEGPPSYEQYF. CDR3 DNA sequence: TGTGCCAGCAGTCTGCGGGGAGAAGGCCCTCCTTCCTACGAGCAGTACTTC.

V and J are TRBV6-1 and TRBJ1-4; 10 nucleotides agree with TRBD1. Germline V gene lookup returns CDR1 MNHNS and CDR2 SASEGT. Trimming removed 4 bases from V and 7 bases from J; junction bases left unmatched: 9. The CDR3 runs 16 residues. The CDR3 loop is CASSGQSDRGLEKLFF. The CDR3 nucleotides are TGTGCCAGCAGTGGCCAAAGCGACAGGGGGCTTGAAAAACTGTTTTTT.

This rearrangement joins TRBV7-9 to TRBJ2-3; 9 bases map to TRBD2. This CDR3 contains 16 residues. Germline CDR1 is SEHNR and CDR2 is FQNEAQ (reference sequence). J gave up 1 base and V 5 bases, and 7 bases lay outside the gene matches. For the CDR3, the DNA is TGTGCCAGCAGCCCTCGTAGGACTAGCGGCACAGATACGCAGTATTTT. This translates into CASSPRRTSGTDTQYF.

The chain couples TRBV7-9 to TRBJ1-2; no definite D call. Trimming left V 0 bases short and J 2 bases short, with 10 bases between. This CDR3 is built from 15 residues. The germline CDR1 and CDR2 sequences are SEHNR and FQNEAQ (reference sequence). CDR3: CASSLAVRINYGYTF. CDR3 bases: TGTGCCAGCAGCTTAGCGGTTCGGATAAACTATGGCTACACCTTC.

The CDR3 coding sequence is TGCAGCGCTATCCACAGGGCGCATGGTGGCTACACCTTC. Translating gives CSAIHRAHGGYTF. The gene calls are TRBV29-1 and TRBJ1-2; D is perhaps TRBD1 (6 bases). CDR3 length: 13 residues. In germline, CDR1 is SQVTM, CDR2 ANQGSEA. Deletions cut 7 bases from V and 7 bases from J, with 19 bases between.